The clone carrying this TCR beta chain was picked up many times. The germline V gene has CDR1 SGHKS and CDR2 YYEKEE (reference sequence). V was clipped by 4 bases and J by 5 bases; unmatched bases: 7. The CDR3 loop spans 16 amino acids. This sample was taken from a study of molecular identifiers for immune sequencing clone quantification. TCRdb itself ran the PCR reads through MiXCR, one entry per CDR3 protein. The table shows approximately 670,000 distinct CDR3 sequences, with just under 20% occurring only once. This sequence joins TRBV5-5 and TRBJ2-5, with 14 nucleotides matching TRBD2. The sequenced material came from naive CD8+ T cells from blood, with Jurkat cell RNA spiked in. Subset in this sample: FACS-sorted CD8+CD4-CCR7+CD45RA+ naive T cells. The TCR comes from a human donor in good health. Some libraries in this study had Jurkat cell RNA spiked in. CDR3 coding DNA: TGTGCCAGCAGCCAGGGACTAGCGGGAGTTTTGGAGACCCAGTACTTC. Amino acids: CASSQGLAGVLETQYF. Together with reference TRBV5-5 and TRBJ2-5, the CDR3 gives the full variable domain: DAGVTQSPTHLIKTRGQQVTLRCSPISGHKSVSWYQQVLGQGPQFIFQYYEKEERGRGNFPDRFSARQFPNYSSELNVNALLLGDSALYLCASSQGLAGVLETQYFGPGTRLLVL.